The 15 T cell receptor beta chains below all came from one sample that was sequenced in a study of T cells in Graves' hyperthyroidism and ophthalmopathy. Amplification of TCR beta CDR3 regions was performed using RNA transcripts as template. HTBI primers were employed in a first-round RT-PCR of the TCR CDR3. TCRdb re-analysed the multiplex PCR reads in MiXCR, keeping a single row per CDR3 protein. The sample holds some 600,000 distinct CDR3 sequences, roughly 14% seen once. Sequences were obtained from blood. These receptors all stem from a woman aged 25 to 39 with Graves' hyperthyroidism that later progressed to Graves' ophthalmopathy.

Many counts were recorded for this clonotype. The chain links TRBV28 to TRBJ2-1, with D perhaps given as TRBD1 or TRBD2 (5 bases each). The CDR3 covers 16 residues. The germline V and J ends were trimmed by 6 bases and 2 bases, with 17 bases remaining between them. Germline V gene sequence: CDR1 MDHEN, CDR2 SYDVKM. CDR3 sequence reads: CASSPARGVPYNEQFF. The CDR3, as DNA: TGTGCCAGCAGCCCTGCTAGGGGAGTACCCTACAATGAGCAGTTCTTC.

This clonotype was seen ten or more times. J is TRBJ1-2 and V is TRBV12-3 or TRBV12-4, with a possible D match to TRBD1 (5 bases). The CDR3 is 13 amino acids. V lost 2 bases, J lost 6 bases, and 10 bases lay in between. The CDR3 sequence: CASSLSQGNGYTF. Here the CDR3 DNA reads TGTGCCAGCAGTTTATCCCAGGGAAATGGCTACACCTTC.

This clonotype has ten or more counts. This sequence joins TRBV29-1 and TRBJ2-6; tentatively, D is TRBD1 (6 bases). V gave up 6 bases and J gave up 0 bases, with 18 bases separating them. The CDR3 extends over 17 amino acids. Germline CDR1 SQVTM, CDR2 ANQGSEA. The CDR3 is CSVLGRDKSSGANVLTF. The CDR3 DNA is TGCAGCGTCCTGGGCCGGGACAAGAGCTCTGGGGCCAACGTCCTGACTTTC.

This clonotype appeared a few times. J is TRBJ2-2 and V is TRBV29-1; D not resolved. Deletions cut 1 base from V and 4 bases from J, with 7 bases between. This CDR3 is built from 13 residues. Germline CDR1 and CDR2: SQVTM and ANQGSEA. The CDR3 spells CSVEGRVTGELFF. The CDR3 nucleotides read TGCAGCGTTGAAGGAAGAGTCACCGGGGAGCTGTTTTTT.

This clonotype was observed a few times. The CDR3 DNA follows: TGCAGTGCTAGAGTCGTACTAGCGTTTGTCACAGATACGCAGTATTTT. This encodes CSARVVLAFVTDTQYF. The chain uses TRBV20-1 and TRBJ2-3, with 7 bases that match TRBD2. Germline lookup yields CDR1 DFQATT and CDR2 SNEGSKA (reference sequence). The CDR3 length is 16 residues. Trimming at V came to 1 base and at J to 2 bases, leaving 9 bases not matched to a gene.

This clonotype occurred many times. The V and J genes are TRBV2 and TRBJ1-1; D might be TRBD1 (5 bases). CDR3 length equals 13 residues. Germline CDR1 is SNHLY and CDR2 is FYNNEI. V gave up 6 bases and J gave up 1 base, with 9 bases separating them. In nucleotides, the CDR3 is TGTGCCAGCAGAGAGACAGAGAACACTGAAGCTTTCTTT. Its translation is CASRETENTEAFF.

This clonotype was counted between two and nine times. The chain uses TRBV19 and TRBJ2-4, with D hard to call. Germline lookup yields CDR1 LNHDA and CDR2 SQIVND (reference sequence). V lost 4 bases and J lost 3, with 7 bases in between. CDR3 length: 13 residues. The CDR3 loop is CASSTFVKNIQYF. CDR3 DNA: TGTGCCAGTAGTACTTTTGTCAAAAACATTCAGTACTTC.

This clonotype was seen ten or more times. The chain joins TRBV6-1 to TRBJ2-2; 8 nucleotides agree with TRBD1. CDR1 and CDR2 (germline): MNHNS, SASEGT. The CDR3 runs 17 residues. J gave up 6 bases and V 6 bases, and 15 bases lay outside the gene matches. This CDR3 reads CASRVDRDGIWSGELFF. CDR3 bases: TGTGCCAGCAGGGTGGACAGGGATGGTATTTGGTCCGGGGAGCTGTTTTTT.

Many counts were recorded for this clonotype. The rearrangement uses TRBV12-3 or TRBV12-4 and TRBJ1-1; a possible D gene is TRBD1 (6 bases). Trimming shortened V by 6 bases and J by 6 bases, and 17 bases separated the two germline ends. This CDR3 has 14 amino acids. Here the CDR3 DNA reads TGTGCCAGCAGGTCGTCAACAGGGCTCGCTGAAGCTTTCTTT. Translated, it gives CASRSSTGLAEAFF.

This clonotype was found many times. The genes are TRBV7-2 and TRBJ2-6; 7 bases map to TRBD1. Germline V lookup: CDR1 SGHTA, CDR2 FQGNSA. This CDR3 is built from 16 residues. The trim removed 5 bases at V and 1 base at J, leaving 5 bases unmatched. CDR3 nucleotide sequence: TGTGCCAGCAGCCGGGACAGTTCTTCTGGGGCCAACGTCCTGACTTTC. It is translated as CASSRDSSSGANVLTF.

V and J are TRBV4-2 and TRBJ2-1; 12 nucleotides agree with TRBD2. V lost 3 bases to trimming and J lost 4 bases; unmatched junction nucleotides: 4. Germline V gene data show CDR1 as LGHNA and CDR2 as YNFKEQ. This CDR3 spans 16 amino acids. CDR3 sequence (DNA): TGTGCCAGCAGCCACGACGGGACTAGCGGGTACAATGAGCAGTTCTTC. Amino acids: CASSHDGTSGYNEQFF.

This clonotype occurred many times. This sequence joins TRBV28 and TRBJ1-1, with TRBD1 identical over 8 bases. The CDR3 spans 13 residues. Trimming took 3 bases from V and 12 from J; bases not matched to a gene: 9. Germline-derived CDR1 and CDR2 are MDHEN and SYDVKM. CDR3 in amino acids: CASSLGTGFGTFF. In nucleotides, the CDR3 is TGTGCCAGCAGTTTGGGGACAGGCTTTGGGACTTTCTTT.

This clonotype was recorded a few times. The V call is TRBV27, the J call TRBJ2-1, with 8 bases aligning to TRBD2. Losses at the gene ends were 7 bases for V and 9 bases for J; bases not matched to a gene: 14. The germline V gene encodes CDR1 MNHEY and CDR2 SMNVEV (reference sequence). CDR3 length: 15 residues. The CDR3 protein is CASTSPAGGRGEQFF. The CDR3 DNA reads TGTGCCAGCACCTCCCCCGCGGGAGGTAGGGGTGAGCAGTTCTTC.

This clonotype was picked up many times. This rearrangement joins TRBV12-3 or TRBV12-4 to TRBJ2-5, with TRBD1 identical over 9 bases. The CDR3 spans 14 residues. After removal of 5 bases from V and 4 bases from J, the junction contained 5 bases not matched to a gene. The CDR3 loop reads CASSGGQGVETQYF. In DNA, the CDR3 is TGTGCCAGCAGTGGGGGACAGGGTGTAGAGACCCAGTACTTC.

The genes are TRBV4-1 and TRBJ1-1, with D possibly being TRBD1 (6 bases). Between the trimmed V and J ends, which lost 6 bases and 1 base, there was a span of 12 bases. The germline gives CDR1 MGHRA, CDR2 YSYEKL. The CDR3 has 14 amino acids. The CDR3 reads CASRWTETNTEAFF. The CDR3 nucleotides are TGCGCCAGCAGGTGGACAGAGACGAACACTGAAGCTTTCTTT.